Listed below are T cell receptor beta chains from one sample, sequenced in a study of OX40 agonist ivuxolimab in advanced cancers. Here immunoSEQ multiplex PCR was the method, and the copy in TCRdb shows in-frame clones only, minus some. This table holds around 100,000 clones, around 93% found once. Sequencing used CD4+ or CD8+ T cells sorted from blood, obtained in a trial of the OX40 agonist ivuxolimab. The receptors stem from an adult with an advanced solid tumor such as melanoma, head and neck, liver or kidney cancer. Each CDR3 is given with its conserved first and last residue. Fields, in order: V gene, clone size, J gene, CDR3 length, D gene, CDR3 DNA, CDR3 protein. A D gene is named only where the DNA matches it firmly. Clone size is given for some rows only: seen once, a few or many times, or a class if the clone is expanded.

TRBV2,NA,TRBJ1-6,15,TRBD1,TGTGCCAGCACCCAATATGGGACAGGAAATTCACCCCTCCACTTT,CASTQYGTGNSPLHF
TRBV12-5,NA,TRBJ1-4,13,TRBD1,TGTGCTAGTGGTTTGGAACAGGGGGGAAAACTGTTTTTT,CASGLEQGGKLFF
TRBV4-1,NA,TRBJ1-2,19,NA,TGCGCCAGCAGCCAAGGATTAGCAGGGAGAGCTTTGGCTAACTATGGCTACACCTTC,CASSQGLAGRALANYGYTF
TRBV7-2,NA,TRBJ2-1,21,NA,TGTGCCAGCAGCTTAGCGGACCCGGGGGCGAGCCTTCTTGGCTCCTACAATGAGCAGTTCTTC,CASSLADPGASLLGSYNEQFF
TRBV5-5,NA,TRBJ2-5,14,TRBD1,TGTGCCAGCAGCGTACAGGGGGCTGGAGAGACCCAGTACTTC,CASSVQGAGETQYF
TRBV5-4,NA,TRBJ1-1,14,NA,TGTGCCAGCAGCTTGGGACGGACGAACACTGAAGCTTTCTTT,CASSLGRTNTEAFF
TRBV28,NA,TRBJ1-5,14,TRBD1,TGTGCCAGCAGTGCCGGGACAGCATATCAGCCCCAGCATTTT,CASSAGTAYQPQHF
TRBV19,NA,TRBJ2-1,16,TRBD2,TGTGCCAGTAGTATCCTCCTGGGCGGGAGTAGGAATGAGCAGTTCTTC,CASSILLGGSRNEQFF
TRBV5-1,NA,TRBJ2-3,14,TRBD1,TGCGCCAGCAGTAGGGACAGGGAGGAGGGTACGCAGTATTTT,CASSRDREEGTQYF
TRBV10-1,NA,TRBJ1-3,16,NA,TGCGCCAGCAGTGAGTCGGCAGGGCCCTCTGGAAACACCATATATTTT,CASSESAGPSGNTIYF
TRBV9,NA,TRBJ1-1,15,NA,TGTGCCAGCAGCGTAGTAAGTTTATTGAACACTGAAGCTTTCTTT,CASSVVSLLNTEAFF
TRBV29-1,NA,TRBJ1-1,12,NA,TGCAGCGTTCGGCAGAGAAACACTGAAGCTTTCTTT,CSVRQRNTEAFF
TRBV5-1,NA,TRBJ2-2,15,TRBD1,TGCGCCAGCAGTACAGGGGTAATGAACACCGGGGAGCTGTTTTTT,CASSTGVMNTGELFF
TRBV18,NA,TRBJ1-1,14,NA,TGTGCCAGCTCACCAAGCACACTGAGGACTGAAGCTTTCTTT,CASSPSTLRTEAFF
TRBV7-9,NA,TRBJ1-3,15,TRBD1,TGTGCCAGCAGCCCGGACAGGTTCTCTGGAAACACCATATATTTT,CASSPDRFSGNTIYF
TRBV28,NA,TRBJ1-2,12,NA,TGTGCCAGCAGTTCAAGGGGTCGGGGCTACACCTTC,CASSSRGRGYTF
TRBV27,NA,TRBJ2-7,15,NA,TGTGCCAGCAGTTCCCTTGGCCCAAGATCCTACGAGCAGTACTTC,CASSSLGPRSYEQYF
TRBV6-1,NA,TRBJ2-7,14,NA,TGTGCCAGCAGTAGGACTGGAAGCTCCTACGAGCAGTACTTC,CASSRTGSSYEQYF
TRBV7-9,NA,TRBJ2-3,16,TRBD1,TGTGCCAGCAGCTTAAGTAAAGGGGGCACAGGAGATACGCAGTATTTT,CASSLSKGGTGDTQYF
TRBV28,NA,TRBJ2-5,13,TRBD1,TGTGCCAGCACCGCTGGACAGGAAGAGACCCAGTACTTC,CASTAGQEETQYF
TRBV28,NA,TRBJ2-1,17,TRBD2,TGTGCCAGCAGTAAGACGACTAGCGGGAGGTTTGCACATGAGCAGTTCTTC,CASSKTTSGRFAHEQFF
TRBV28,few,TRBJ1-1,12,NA,TGTGCCAGCAAGTTCGGGGTCACTGAAGCTTTCTTT,CASKFGVTEAFF
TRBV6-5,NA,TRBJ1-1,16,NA,TGTGCCAGCAGTTACGATTCCGGGACGGCGAACACTGAAGCTTTCTTT,CASSYDSGTANTEAFF
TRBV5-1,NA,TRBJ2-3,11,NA,TGCGCCAGCAGCTTGACAGATACGCAGTATTTT,CASSLTDTQYF
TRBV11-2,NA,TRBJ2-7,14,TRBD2,TGTGCCAGCAGCTCCGCCCGGGACTATGCCGAGCAGTACTTC,CASSSARDYAEQYF
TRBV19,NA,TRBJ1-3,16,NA,TGTGCCAGTAGTATCAAAGTCCGCAGTCTTCGAAACACCATATATTTT,CASSIKVRSLRNTIYF
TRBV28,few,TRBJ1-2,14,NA,TGTGCCAGCAGTTTATCGTCCCTGAGCTATGGCTACACCTTC,CASSLSSLSYGYTF
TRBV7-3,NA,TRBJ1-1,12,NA,TGTGCCAGCAGCTCCGGTAGTGGGGAAGCTTTCTTT,CASSSGSGEAFF
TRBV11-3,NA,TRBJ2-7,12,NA,TGTGCCAGCCGGGGGGCGGGATACGAGCAGTACTTC,CASRGAGYEQYF
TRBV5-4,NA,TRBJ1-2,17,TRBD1,TGTGCCAGCAGCGTGAGACAGGGTAATGACCCTAACTATGGCTACACCTTC,CASSVRQGNDPNYGYTF
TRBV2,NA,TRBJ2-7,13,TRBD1,TGTGCCAGCCTCTGGGACAGGGGTGGGGAGCAGTACTTC,CASLWDRGGEQYF
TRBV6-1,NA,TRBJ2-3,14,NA,TGTGCCAGCAGTGCCCGAGGGTCCGCCGATACGCAGTATTTT,CASSARGSADTQYF
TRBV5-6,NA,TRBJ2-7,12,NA,TGTGCCAGCAGCTTTAGCCTCTACGAGCAGTACTTC,CASSFSLYEQYF
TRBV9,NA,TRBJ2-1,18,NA,TGTGCCAGCAGCCGCGATCCACGAGCGGAAGGGGCCTACAATGAGCAGTTCTTC,CASSRDPRAEGAYNEQFF
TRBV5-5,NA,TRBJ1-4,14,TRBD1,TGTGCCAGCAGCCAGACAGGGAATGGTGAAAAACTGTTTTTT,CASSQTGNGEKLFF
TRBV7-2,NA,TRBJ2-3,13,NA,TGTGCCAGCAAACCCGGGACCACAGATACGCAGTATTTT,CASKPGTTDTQYF
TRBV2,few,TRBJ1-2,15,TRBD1,TGTGCCAGCAGTCCCGGGACAGGATGGGCGTATGGCTACACCTTC,CASSPGTGWAYGYTF
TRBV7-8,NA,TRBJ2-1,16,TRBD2,TGTGCCAGCAGCTTAAACGGAGTAGCGGGAGACCAGGAGCAGTTCTTC,CASSLNGVAGDQEQFF
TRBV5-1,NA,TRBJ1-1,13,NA,TGCGCCAGCAGCACGGGACTGAACACTGAAGCTTTCTTT,CASSTGLNTEAFF
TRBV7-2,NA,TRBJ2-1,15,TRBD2,TGTGCCAGCAGCTTAGGGACTAGCGGCTACAATGAGCAGTTCTTC,CASSLGTSGYNEQFF
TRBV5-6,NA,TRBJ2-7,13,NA,TGTGCCAGCAGTCGAGGACTCAACTACGAGCAGTACTTC,CASSRGLNYEQYF
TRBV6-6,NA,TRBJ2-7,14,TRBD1,TGTGCCAGCAGCCTCGGACAGGGGGCGTACGAGCAGTACTTC,CASSLGQGAYEQYF
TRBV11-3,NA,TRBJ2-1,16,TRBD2,TGTGCCAGCAGCTTAGTGGGAGGGCCCGTTTATGATGAGCAGTTCTTC,CASSLVGGPVYDEQFF
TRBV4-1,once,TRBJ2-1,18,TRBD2,TGCGCCAGCAGCCAAGACGCTGCGGGAGGGCCGTCCTACAATGAGCAGTTCTTC,CASSQDAAGGPSYNEQFF
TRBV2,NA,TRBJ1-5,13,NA,TGTGCCAGCAGTGACGATAGCAATCAGCCCCAGCATTTT,CASSDDSNQPQHF
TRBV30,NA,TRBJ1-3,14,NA,TGTGCCTGGAGCGCTAGTAGCTCTGGAAACACCATATATTTT,CAWSASSSGNTIYF
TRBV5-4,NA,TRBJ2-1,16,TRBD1,TGTGCCAGCACCCCTGGGGGGACAGGGAGCTACAATGAGCAGTTCTTC,CASTPGGTGSYNEQFF
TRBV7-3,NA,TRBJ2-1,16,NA,TGTGCCAGCAGCTTATTCGGTGAAGACTCCTACAATGAGCAGTTCTTC,CASSLFGEDSYNEQFF
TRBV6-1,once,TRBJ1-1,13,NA,TGTGCCAGCAACCGAGACAGTAGCACTGAAGCTTTCTTT,CASNRDSSTEAFF
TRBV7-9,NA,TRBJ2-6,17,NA,TGTGCCAGCAGCTTAGCCAGGGCGGTCTCTGGGGCCAACGTCCTGACTTTC,CASSLARAVSGANVLTF
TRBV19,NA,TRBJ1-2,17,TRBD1,TGTGCCAGTAGTATACGATCCGGACAGGGGGTTAGCTATGGCTACACCTTC,CASSIRSGQGVSYGYTF
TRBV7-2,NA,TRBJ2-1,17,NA,TGTGCCAGCAGCCCCAGGAGGGGGAGAGGGTCCTACAATGAGCAGTTCTTC,CASSPRRGRGSYNEQFF